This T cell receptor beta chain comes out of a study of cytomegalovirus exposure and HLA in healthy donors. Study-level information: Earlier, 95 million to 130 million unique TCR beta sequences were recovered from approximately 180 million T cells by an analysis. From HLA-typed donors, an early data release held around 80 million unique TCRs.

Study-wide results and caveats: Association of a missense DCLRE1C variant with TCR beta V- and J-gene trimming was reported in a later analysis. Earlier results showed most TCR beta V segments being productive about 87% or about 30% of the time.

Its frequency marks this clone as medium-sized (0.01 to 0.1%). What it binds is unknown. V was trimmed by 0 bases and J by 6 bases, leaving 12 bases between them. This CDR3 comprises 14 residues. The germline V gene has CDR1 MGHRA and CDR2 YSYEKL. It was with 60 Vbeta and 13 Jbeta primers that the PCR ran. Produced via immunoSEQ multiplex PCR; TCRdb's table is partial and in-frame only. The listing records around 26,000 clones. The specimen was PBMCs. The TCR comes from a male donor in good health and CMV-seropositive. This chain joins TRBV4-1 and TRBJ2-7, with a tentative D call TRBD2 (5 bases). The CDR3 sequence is CASSQDTGIGEQYF. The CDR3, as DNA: TGCGCCAGCAGCCAAGATACGGGGATCGGCGAGCAGTACTTC.